This entry features one T cell receptor beta chain sequence. This clone has only one observation. The target of this receptor is not known. The record has no base qualities; no much larger clone is one base away. At diagnosis, tumor, uninvolved tumor-adjacent lung and peripheral blood were collected and then preserved as a mix of FFPE and fresh-frozen material. For TCR repertoire profiling, blood samples were analyzed in the form of peripheral blood mononuclear cells. TCR beta CDR3 regions were sequenced from DNA using the immunoSEQ Assay. Per the authors' processing: To compute T cell density, TCR beta template counts were normalized to usable DNA, which was estimated by amplifying housekeeping genes. Richness was estimated using the preseqR package, with extrapolation to 400,000 templates for PBMC samples and to 120,000 templates for tissue samples. Clonality was calculated as one minus Pielou's evenness. Differential abundance testing on productive amino-acid clonotypes, with a minimum total count of 5 and an alpha of 0.1, was used to identify tissue-enriched TCRs. Repertoire overlap between compartments was quantified with the Jaccard Index and Morisita Overlap Index. GLIPH clustered TCR beta CDR3s with public tetramer-defined viral CDR3s; viral motifs required at least three viral sequences plus V-gene enrichment. Not all clones reach the TCRdb copy of this immuneACCESS table, which keeps in-frame sequences only. Checked studies attribute under half of the gap to unresolved V genes and leave the rest unexplained. Clone size and the V and J calls come from that table; the DNA yielded D and trimming. Here the sample has 9,600 or so clones; about 92% occur a single time. Around a sixth of the sample belongs to the ten largest clones.

This entry is derived from a study of T cells in localized non-small cell lung cancer (TCRdb year 2020). Describing the broader study: Comparing tumors with uninvolved tumor-adjacent lungs, the study looked at the T cell repertoires of fewer than 250 patients with early-stage NSCLC. The cohort consisted of 200 to 300 treatment-naive NSCLC patients whose localized lung tumors had been resected. Of the NSCLC patients, over 120 were male and roughly 100 were female, and the mean age was approximately 66 years.

Broad study findings and their caveats: Because of the exploratory design, TCR variables were selected using unadjusted p-values without false-discovery rate correction. Of the top 100 tumor clones, a median of approximately 60 were detected in paired uninvolved adjacent lung; under 35 were also among that lung's top 100. Because multi-region tumor sequencing was not done, intratumor heterogeneity could not be ruled out. The highest T cell clonality was observed in uninvolved tumor-adjacent lung, where clonality exceeded that of tumor, suggesting that antigenic responses were more focused in uninvolved tumor-adjacent lung. Higher T cell density in blood was associated with longer overall survival, whereas higher clonality in adjacent lung was associated with shorter survival.

The V end gives up 4 bases and the J end 8 bases, leaving 8 bases in the junction not matched to a gene. Via the germline V gene (reference sequence), CDR1 is LNHDA and CDR2 SQIVND. The CDR3 holds 14 amino acids from the cysteine to the phenylalanine. This entry keeps only the CDR3 DNA: 42 bases, framed from base 1. The chain uses TRBV19 and TRBJ2-1, and TRBD1 aligns with 7 junction nucleotides. The TCR originated in a male donor aged 60 or over with stage III squamous cell lung carcinoma. This sample comprised peripheral blood, obtained before any cancer treatment. The CDR3 protein: CASSTGQVLHEQFF. The bases read TGTGCCAGTAGTACCGGACAGGTCCTGCATGAGCAGTTCTTC.